The present entry profiles one T cell receptor (beta chain) with its context. Its antigen specificity is not known. The input lacks base qualities; no much larger clone sits a single base away. Receptor amplification or capture employed the immunoSEQ multiplex PCR assay. This immuneACCESS table, as held by TCRdb, lists in-frame sequences with V and J called but not all clones. Of the missing ones, under half trace to an unresolved V gene in checked studies; the others have no known cause. In all, the sample holds approximately 40,000 clones, and around nine tenths of those were seen once. Clones ranked in the top ten supply 0.55% to 0.7% of the sample. These data belong to a study of T cell changes during pregnancy in multiple sclerosis (dated by TCRdb to between 2018 and 2020). For the study in its entirety: The study examined how the T cell repertoire changed over the course of pregnancy in women with multiple sclerosis.

The junction carries 18 bases between V and J, which are trimmed by 3 bases and 9 bases respectively. The germline V gene (reference sequence) provides CDR1 GTSNPN and CDR2 SVGIG. The CDR3 starts with the cysteine, ends with the phenylalanine, and has 15 residues. Only the CDR3 part of the read is kept: 45 bases, read in frame from the first base. The sequenced sample was CD4+ T cells from peripheral blood mononuclear cells, obtained before pregnancy. This clonotype was obtained from a female donor with multiple sclerosis, enrolled in a pregnancy study. The rearrangement combines TRBV30 with TRBJ1-6; the D gene identity is not certain. The CDR3 reads CAWRGHPDPASPLHF. Here is the DNA: TGTGCCTGGAGGGGCCACCCCGACCCGGCTTCACCCCTCCACTTT.